This paragraph reports one T cell receptor (beta chain). Its antigen is unknown. This entry is derived from a study of identifying expanded T cells in peripheral blood. Regarding the study as a whole: Differentially abundant clones: 0.95 to 1.5 between replicates, around 17 at around 14 days, less than 20 at four.

Some clones are missing from TCRdb's copy, which holds only in-frame ones; the method was immunoSEQ multiplex PCR. The data show about 100,000 clones, with approximately 88% seen just once and just over 5.5% held by the top ten. The CDR3 is 14 amino acids. Germline V gives CDR1 LGHNA, CDR2 YSLEER. V was trimmed by 0 bases and J by 7 bases, leaving 13 bases between them. This TCR was recovered from a person between 18 and 69 years old in good health. The chain employs TRBV4-3 and TRBJ2-7; D gene ambiguous. Sample: blood. The CDR3 region is CASSQDRAPEEQYF. Here the CDR3 DNA reads TGCGCCAGCAGCCAAGATCGGGCCCCCGAAGAGCAGTACTTC.